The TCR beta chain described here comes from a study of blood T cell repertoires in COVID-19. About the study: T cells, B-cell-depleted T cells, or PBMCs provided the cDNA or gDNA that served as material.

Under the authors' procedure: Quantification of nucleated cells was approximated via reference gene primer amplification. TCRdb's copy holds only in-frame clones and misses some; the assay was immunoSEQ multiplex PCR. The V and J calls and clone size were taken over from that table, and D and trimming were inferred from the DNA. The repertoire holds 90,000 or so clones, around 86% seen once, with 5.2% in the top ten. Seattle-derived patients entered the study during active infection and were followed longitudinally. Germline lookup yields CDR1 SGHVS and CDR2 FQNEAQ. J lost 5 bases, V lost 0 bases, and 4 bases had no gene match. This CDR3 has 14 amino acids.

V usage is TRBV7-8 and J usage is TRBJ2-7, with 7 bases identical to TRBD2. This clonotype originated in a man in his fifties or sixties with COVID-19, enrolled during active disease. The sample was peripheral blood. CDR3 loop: CASSLAGGIDEQYF. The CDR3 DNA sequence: TGTGCCAGCAGCTTAGCGGGAGGGATCGACGAGCAGTACTTC. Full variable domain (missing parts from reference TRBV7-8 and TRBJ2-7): GAGVSQSPRYKVAKRGQDVALRCDPISGHVSLFWYQQALGQGPEFLTYFQNEAQLDKSGLPSDRFFAERPEGSVSTLKIQRTQQEDSAVYLCASSLAGGIDEQYFGPGTRLTVT.